The next 30 T cell receptor beta chains were all read from a single sample in a study of PD-L1 blockade in urothelial cancer. Method: immunoSEQ multiplex PCR; TCRdb's copy keeps in-frame clones and lacks some. The sample holds some 110,000 clones; 85% to 90% are singletons and the top ten take about 1.5%. Described time point: peripheral blood 6 weeks after treatment start. Sequenced here: PBMCs, sampled around atezolizumab (anti-PD-L1) treatment. Receptors were obtained from a man in his sixties with urothelial cancer.

This clone was observed once. This chain joins TRBV29-1 and TRBJ2-1, with 7 bases that match TRBD1. Trimming removed 5 bases from V and 5 bases from J; junction bases left unmatched: 3. Per germline, CDR1 SQVTM and CDR2 ANQGSEA. The CDR3 covers 12 residues. Here the CDR3 reads CSVWDRHNEQFF. DNA for the CDR3: TGCAGCGTTTGGGACAGACACAATGAGCAGTTCTTC.

V and J are TRBV10-1 and TRBJ2-5, with 8 bases that match TRBD2. The J call may be in error: the DNA end matches TRBJ2-7 better. Per the germline V gene, CDR1 is WNHNN and CDR2 is SYGVQD (reference sequence). This CDR3 is built from 17 residues. The DNA for the CDR3 is TGCGCCAGCAGTGAGTCCGGTCGCGGGAGGTTCTCCTACGAGCAGTACTTC. As protein: CASSESGRGRFSYEQYF.

This rearrangement joins TRBV18 to TRBJ1-1; D is ambiguous. The CDR3 has 16 amino acids. V was cut by 0 bases and J by 0 bases, with 11 bases left in between. The germline V gene has CDR1 KGHSH and CDR2 LQKENI. The CDR3 loop is CASSPPNIIMNTEAFF. The CDR3 DNA follows: TGTGCCAGCTCACCACCGAACATCATCATGAACACTGAAGCTTTCTTT.

The chain's CDR3 is CASSEVSDTDTQYF. DNA of the CDR3: TGTGCCAGCAGTGAGGTGTCGGACACAGATACGCAGTATTTT. The chain combines TRBV7-9 with TRBJ2-3; D is unclear. This CDR3 is 14 amino acids long. From germline, CDR1 is SEHNR and CDR2 FQNEAQ (reference sequence). Trimming stripped 6 bases from V and 2 bases from J, with 12 bases between.

The chain carries TRBV5-6 and TRBJ2-7; 8 bases agree with TRBD1. Germline V gene sequence: CDR1 SGHDT, CDR2 YYEEEE. V trimming: 6 bases; J trimming: 2 bases; junction bases outside the gene matches: 10. The CDR3 has 15 residues. The CDR3 DNA is TGTGCCAGCAAACTAAGGACAGGGACCCCCTACGAGCAGTACTTC. Its translation: CASKLRTGTPYEQYF.

This chain links TRBV12-5 with TRBJ2-7; 7 nucleotides line up with TRBD1. J was trimmed by 7 bases and V by 6 bases; bases with no gene match: 9. This CDR3 contains 13 residues. Per germline, CDR1 LGHNT and CDR2 FRNRAP. CDR3 nucleotide sequence: TGTGCTAGTGGCTCGGGACAGCCAAGAGAGCAGTACTTC. It yields the protein CASGSGQPREQYF.

The V gene is TRBV10-3, the J gene TRBJ2-3, with TRBD2 matching over 8 bases. Trimming took 4 bases from V and 5 from J; bases not matched to a gene: 8. This CDR3 has 15 residues. The germline V gene has CDR1 ENHRY and CDR2 SYGVKD. The CDR3 region has the DNA TGTGCCATCAGTGCGCAGCGGGGGCGAGGAGATACGCAGTATTTT. Translating gives CAISAQRGRGDTQYF.

The rearrangement uses TRBV7-3 and TRBJ2-1; D unresolved. From germline, CDR1 is SGHTA and CDR2 FQGTGA. The CDR3 consists of 13 residues. Trimming shortened V by 4 bases and J by 5 bases, and 9 bases separated the two germline ends. This CDR3 is CASSSRRDNEQFF. CDR3 DNA: TGTGCCAGCAGCTCACGAAGAGACAATGAGCAGTTCTTC.

V gene TRBV9 combines with J gene TRBJ2-3; 8 bases line up with TRBD2. The germline CDR1 and CDR2 sequences are SGDLS and YYNGEE. V shed 3 bases, J shed 1 base, and the junction held 4 bases outside the gene matches. This CDR3 region has 15 residues. This CDR3 reads CASSAGGAGTDTQYF. CDR3 DNA: TGTGCCAGCAGCGCCGGGGGGGCCGGCACAGATACGCAGTATTTT.

CDR3 loop: CASSLEGRGTEETQYF. CDR3 DNA: TGTGCCAGCAGCTTAGAAGGGCGGGGAACCGAGGAGACCCAGTACTTC. The chain joins TRBV11-3 to TRBJ2-5, with D possibly TRBD2 on 6 matching bases. From germline, CDR1 is SGHNT and CDR2 YENEEA. V lost 0 bases, J lost 5 bases, and 16 bases lay in between. This CDR3 comprises 16 residues.

This sequence joins TRBV28 and TRBJ1-1; D unclear. Germline CDR1 and CDR2: MDHEN and SYDVKM. V lost 1 base and J lost 4, with 7 bases in between. The CDR3 spans 13 residues. CDR3 amino acids: CASSLSRGTEAFF. In nucleotides, the CDR3 is TGTGCCAGCAGTTTATCTCGGGGCACTGAAGCTTTCTTT.

This clone was found once. The chain links TRBV7-8 to TRBJ1-4; D possibly corresponds to TRBD1 (5 bases). Germline CDR1 SGHVS, CDR2 FQNEAQ. The CDR3 consists of 15 residues. V was clipped by 8 bases and J by 0 bases, with 13 bases between them. The CDR3 loop is CASSYGGSTNEKLFF. The CDR3 DNA sequence: TGTGCCAGCTCGTACGGGGGGTCAACTAATGAAAAACTGTTTTTT.

The chain recombines TRBV11-2 with TRBJ1-3; D call uncertain. CDR1 is SGHAT and CDR2 is FQNNGV in the germline V gene. The CDR3 sequence is 11 residues long. The V gene lost 5 bases and the J gene lost 8 bases, with 7 bases spanning the gap. CDR3 amino acids: CASSRLDTIYF. The DNA of the CDR3 is TGTGCCAGCAGCCGACTGGACACCATATATTTT.

The rearrangement links TRBV7-2 to TRBJ1-5; 7 bases are shared with TRBD1. The CDR3 has 13 residues. V trimming: 5 bases; J trimming: 4 bases; junction bases outside the gene matches: 2. Germline-derived CDR1 and CDR2 are SGHTA and FQGNSA. CDR3 coding DNA: TGTGCCAGCAGCCTGGGACAGAATCAGCCCCAGCATTTT. Amino acids: CASSLGQNQPQHF.

This rearrangement joins TRBV13 to TRBJ2-1; 8 nucleotides match TRBD2. The CDR3 is 15 amino acids. V shed 5 bases, J shed 5 bases, and the junction held 8 bases outside the gene matches. CDR1 is PRHDT and CDR2 is FYEKMQ in the germline V gene (reference sequence). CDR3: CASSRLSGSNNEQFF. The CDR3 DNA reads as TGTGCCAGCAGCCGCCTGAGCGGGAGTAACAATGAGCAGTTCTTC.

V and J are TRBV28 and TRBJ2-3, with unresolved D. Deletions cut 4 bases from V and 6 bases from J, with 8 bases between. The CDR3 covers 12 residues. CDR1 is MDHEN and CDR2 is SYDVKM in the germline V gene. The CDR3 spells CASSSRLDTQYF. The CDR3 DNA sequence: TGTGCCAGCAGTTCCCGTTTGGATACGCAGTATTTT. Using reference TRBV28 and TRBJ2-3 for the parts outside the CDR3, the full variable domain is DVKVTQSSRYLVKRTGEKVFLECVQDMDHENMFWYRQDPGLGLRLIYFSYDVKMKEKGDIPEGYSVSREKKERFSLILESASTNQTSMYLCASSSRLDTQYFGPGTRLTVL.

CDR3 loop: CAWSVTSYEQYF. The CDR3 DNA reads as TGTGCCTGGAGTGTAACTTCCTACGAGCAGTACTTC. The chain uses TRBV30 and TRBJ2-7; D is unresolved. Trimming stripped 0 bases from V and 1 base from J, with 4 bases between. Germline V gene data show CDR1 as GTSNPN and CDR2 as SVGIG (reference sequence). This CDR3 contains 12 residues.

This chain links TRBV19 with TRBJ2-5; 14 positions agree with TRBD2. The CDR3 is 21 amino acids. V shed 5 bases, J shed 0 bases, and the junction held 17 bases outside the gene matches. Germline V gene lookup returns CDR1 LNHDA and CDR2 SQIVND (reference sequence). This chain's CDR3 is CASSLFLDGLAGGQYQETQYF. The CDR3, as DNA: TGTGCCAGTAGTCTCTTCCTGGACGGACTAGCGGGGGGCCAGTACCAAGAGACCCAGTACTTC.

The chain uses TRBV11-2 and TRBJ1-5; D is uncertain. The CDR3 runs 15 residues. Germline V gene lookup returns CDR1 SGHAT and CDR2 FQNNGV. V shed 2 bases and J shed 1 base, with 9 bases lying between them. This CDR3 is CASSLLRASNQPQHF. In DNA form, the CDR3 reads TGTGCCAGCAGCTTATTGCGGGCGAGCAATCAGCCCCAGCATTTT.

The V gene is TRBV30, the J gene TRBJ1-2; the match to TRBD1 covers 8 bases. Trimming cost V 3 bases and J 4 bases; bases outside gene matches: 10. The CDR3 spans 15 residues. CDR1 and CDR2 from the germline V gene are GTSNPN and SVGIG (reference sequence). CDR3 sequence (DNA): TGTGCCTGGAGAACAGGGACAGGAGGGGGCTATGGCTACACCTTC. Translated: CAWRTGTGGGYGYTF.

This chain connects TRBV10-2 to TRBJ2-1; no clear D gene. The V gene lost 3 bases and the J gene lost 12 bases, with 9 bases spanning the gap. CDR1 and CDR2 from the germline V gene are WSHSY and SAAADI. The CDR3 length is 11 residues. CDR3 amino acids: CASSDLSRQFF. The CDR3 DNA reads TGCGCCAGCAGTGACCTTAGTAGGCAGTTCTTC.

The chain is built from TRBV11-3 and TRBJ2-4; 11 bases align to TRBD2. This CDR3 is 19 amino acids long. After removal of 4 bases from V and 3 bases from J, the junction contained 14 bases not matched to a gene. The germline CDR1 and CDR2 sequences are SGHNT and YENEEA. CDR3 loop: CASSYALAGGGRGKNIQYF. In nucleotides, the CDR3 is TGTGCCAGCAGCTATGCCCTAGCGGGAGGCGGACGGGGCAAAAACATTCAGTACTTC.

This chain connects TRBV5-1 to TRBJ2-7, with 7 bases lining up with TRBD2. V lost 3 bases, J lost 5 bases, and 11 bases stayed unmatched. The V gene's germline CDR1 is SGHRS and CDR2 YFSETQ. The CDR3 is 15 residues long. CDR3 amino acids: CASSSLADWDHEQYF. The CDR3 DNA reads TGCGCCAGCAGCTCCCTAGCGGACTGGGACCACGAGCAGTACTTC.

The genes are TRBV7-2 and TRBJ1-1; D is uncertain. This CDR3 has 15 residues. Germline values: CDR1 SGHTA, CDR2 FQGNSA. Deletions cut 4 bases from V and 1 base from J, with 13 bases between. Here the CDR3 reads CASSSAGFGNTEAFF. The CDR3 DNA reads TGTGCCAGCAGCTCAGCCGGGTTCGGGAACACTGAAGCTTTCTTT. The complete variable domain, with remaining parts taken from reference TRBV7-2 and TRBJ1-1, reads GAGVSQSPSNKVTEKGKDVELRCDPISGHTALYWYRQSLGQGLEFLIYFQGNSAPDKSGLPSDRFSAERTGGSVSTLTIQRTQQEDSAVYLCASSSAGFGNTEAFFGQGTRLTVV.

The chain carries TRBV2 and TRBJ2-2, with 7 bases identical to TRBD1. Germline CDR1 is SNHLY and CDR2 is FYNNEI. Trimming cost V 4 bases and J 2 bases; bases outside gene matches: 4. The CDR3 sequence is 15 residues long. CDR3: CASSGGQPNTGELFF. The CDR3 DNA is TGTGCCAGCAGTGGGGGACAGCCTAACACCGGGGAGCTGTTTTTT.

The J gene is TRBJ1-1, the V gene TRBV6-1; TRBD1 agrees at 9 bases. V lost 5 bases to trimming and J lost 3 bases; unmatched junction nucleotides: 4. CDR1 and CDR2 (germline): MNHNS, SASEGT. The CDR3 is 14 residues long. The CDR3 DNA is TGTGCCAGCAGTTCCCGGACAGGGGACACTGAAGCTTTCTTT. This gives the protein CASSSRTGDTEAFF.

This chain connects TRBV2 to TRBJ2-5, with TRBD2 identical over 7 bases. CDR3 length equals 15 residues. Germline V gene data show CDR1 as SNHLY and CDR2 as FYNNEI. Trimming cost V 10 bases and J 2 bases; bases outside gene matches: 13. CDR3 nucleotide sequence: TGTGCCACTTTACCCAGGGCTAGCGGTCAAGAGACCCAGTACTTC. Its protein is CATLPRASGQETQYF.

The chain combines TRBV27 with TRBJ2-7, with 12 positions matching TRBD2. The ends lost 6 bases at V and 5 bases at J; junction bases unmatched: 2. Germline CDR1 and CDR2: MNHEY and SMNVEV (reference sequence). The CDR3 has 13 residues. This CDR3 is CASRTSGSHEQYF. CDR3 bases: TGTGCCAGCAGGACTAGCGGGAGCCACGAGCAGTACTTC.

The chain combines TRBV2 with TRBJ2-1; 10 bases are shared with TRBD2. Germline CDR1 is SNHLY and CDR2 is FYNNEI. The CDR3 extends over 15 amino acids. Trimming removed 5 bases from V and 7 bases from J; junction bases left unmatched: 8. CDR3 sequence (DNA): TGTGCCAGCAGTCCGGAACTAGCGGGGCATAATGAGCAGTTCTTC. This gives the protein CASSPELAGHNEQFF.

The chain uses TRBV5-6 and TRBJ1-1; D not resolved. The V end was cut by 4 bases, the J end by 2 bases, with 15 bases between. Germline lookup yields CDR1 SGHDT and CDR2 YYEEEE. The CDR3 is made up of 15 amino acids. The CDR3 loop is CASSIETGFNTEAFF. The CDR3 DNA follows: TGTGCCAGCAGCATTGAGACCGGGTTCAACACTGAAGCTTTCTTT. Full variable domain (remainder filled in from reference TRBV5-6 and TRBJ1-1): DAGVTQSPTHLIKTRGQQVTLRCSPKSGHDTVSWYQQALGQGPQFIFQYYEEEERQRGNFPDRFSGHQFPNYSSELNVNALLLGDSALYLCASSIETGFNTEAFFGQGTRLTVV.